The clone carrying this T cell receptor (beta chain) appeared a single time. The target antigen is unknown. The data were obtained in a study of cytomegalovirus exposure and HLA in healthy donors. Findings and caveats of the study: TCR beta V- and J-gene trimming was later associated with a missense DCLRE1C variant.

This CDR3 is built from 12 residues. The germline gives CDR1 SGHNT, CDR2 YYREEE (reference sequence). The V end was cut by 4 bases, the J end by 4 bases, with 6 bases between. The study ran its PCR with 60 Vbeta and 13 Jbeta primers. Sequenced by immunoSEQ multiplex PCR; TCRdb stores in-frame clones only, minus some. The sample carries more than 90,000 clones, roughly three quarters recorded once. The sequencing sample was made of PBMCs. The chain couples TRBV5-4 to TRBJ2-1; unclear D gene. The sequence derives from a woman aged 55-69 years in good health and CMV-seronegative. The CDR3 DNA reads as TGTGCCAGCAGCGCGCGTTACAATGAGCAGTTCTTC. Its protein product is CASSARYNEQFF. The full variable domain, completed using reference TRBV5-4 and TRBJ2-1, is ETGVTQSPTHLIKTRGQQVTLRCSSQSGHNTVSWYQQALGQGPQFIFQYYREEENGRGNFPPRFSGLQFPNYSSELNVNALELDDSALYLCASSARYNEQFFGPGTRLTVL.